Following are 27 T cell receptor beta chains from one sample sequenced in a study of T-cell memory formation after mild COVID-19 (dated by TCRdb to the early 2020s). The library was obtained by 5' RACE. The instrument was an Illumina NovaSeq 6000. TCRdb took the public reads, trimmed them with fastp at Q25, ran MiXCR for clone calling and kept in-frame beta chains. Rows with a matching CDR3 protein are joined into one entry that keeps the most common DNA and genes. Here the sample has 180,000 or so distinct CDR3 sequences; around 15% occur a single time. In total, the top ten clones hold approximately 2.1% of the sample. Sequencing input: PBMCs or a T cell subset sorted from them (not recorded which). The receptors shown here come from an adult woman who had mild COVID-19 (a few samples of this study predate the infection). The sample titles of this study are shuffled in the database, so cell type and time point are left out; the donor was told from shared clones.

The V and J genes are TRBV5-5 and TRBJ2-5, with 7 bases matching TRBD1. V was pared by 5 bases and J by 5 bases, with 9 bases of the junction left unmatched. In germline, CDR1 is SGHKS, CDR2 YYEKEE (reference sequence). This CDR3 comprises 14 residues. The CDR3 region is CASRQDRAGETQYF. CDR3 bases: TGTGCCAGCAGACAAGACAGGGCCGGGGAGACCCAGTACTTC.

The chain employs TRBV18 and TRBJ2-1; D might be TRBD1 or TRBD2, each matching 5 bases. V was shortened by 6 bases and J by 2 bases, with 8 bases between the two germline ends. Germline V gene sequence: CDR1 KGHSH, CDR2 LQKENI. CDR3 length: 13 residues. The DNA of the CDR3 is TGTGCCAGCTCGCAGGGAGCCTACAATGAGCAGTTCTTC. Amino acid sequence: CASSQGAYNEQFF.

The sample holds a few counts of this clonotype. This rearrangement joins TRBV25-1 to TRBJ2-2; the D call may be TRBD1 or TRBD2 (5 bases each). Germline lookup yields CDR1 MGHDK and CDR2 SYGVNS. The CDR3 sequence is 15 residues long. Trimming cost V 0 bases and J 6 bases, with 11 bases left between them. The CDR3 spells CASSEYGGLAGELFF. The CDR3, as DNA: TGTGCCAGCAGTGAATATGGGGGATTGGCCGGGGAGCTGTTTTTT.

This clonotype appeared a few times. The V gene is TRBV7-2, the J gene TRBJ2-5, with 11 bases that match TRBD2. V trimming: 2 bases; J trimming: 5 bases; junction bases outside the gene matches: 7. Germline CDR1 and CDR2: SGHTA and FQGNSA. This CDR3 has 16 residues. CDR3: CASSLIAGGQWETQYF. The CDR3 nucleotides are TGTGCCAGCAGCTTAATAGCGGGAGGGCAATGGGAGACCCAGTACTTC.

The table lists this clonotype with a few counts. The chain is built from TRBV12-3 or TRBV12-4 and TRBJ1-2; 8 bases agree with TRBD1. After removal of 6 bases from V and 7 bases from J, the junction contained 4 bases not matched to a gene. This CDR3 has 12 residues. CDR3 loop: CASRTTGVGYTF. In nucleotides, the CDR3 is TGTGCCAGCAGGACGACAGGGGTTGGCTACACCTTC.

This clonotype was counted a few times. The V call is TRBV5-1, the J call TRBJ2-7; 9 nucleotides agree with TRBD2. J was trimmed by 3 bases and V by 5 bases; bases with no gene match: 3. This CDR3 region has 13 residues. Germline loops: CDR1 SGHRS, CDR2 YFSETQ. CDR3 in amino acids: CASRMTSGYEQYF. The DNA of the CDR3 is TGCGCCAGCAGGATGACTAGCGGCTACGAGCAGTACTTC.

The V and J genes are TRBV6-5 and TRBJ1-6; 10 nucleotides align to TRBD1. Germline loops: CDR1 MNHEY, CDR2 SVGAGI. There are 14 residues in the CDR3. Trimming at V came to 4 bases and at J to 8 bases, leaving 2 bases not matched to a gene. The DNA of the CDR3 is TGTGCCAGCAGTTGGACAGGGGGATATTCACCCCTCCACTTT. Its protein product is CASSWTGGYSPLHF.

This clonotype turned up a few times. The CDR3 loop is CSAIASPLAGGIYEQYF. CDR3 coding DNA: TGCAGTGCTATCGCAAGCCCACTAGCGGGGGGGATCTACGAGCAGTACTTC. The V gene is TRBV20-1, the J gene TRBJ2-7; the match to TRBD2 covers 13 bases. The CDR3 loop spans 17 amino acids. The J segment lost 3 bases and the V segment lost 4 bases, leaving 12 bases of the junction unmatched. Per the germline V gene, CDR1 is DFQATT and CDR2 is SNEGSKA (reference sequence).

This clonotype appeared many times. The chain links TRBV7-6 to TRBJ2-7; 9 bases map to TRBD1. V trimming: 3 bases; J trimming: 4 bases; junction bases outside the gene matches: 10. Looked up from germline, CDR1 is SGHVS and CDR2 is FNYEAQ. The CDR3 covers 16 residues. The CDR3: CASSFNPGQGLYEQYF. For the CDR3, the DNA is TGTGCCAGCAGCTTCAATCCGGGACAGGGACTTTACGAGCAGTACTTC.

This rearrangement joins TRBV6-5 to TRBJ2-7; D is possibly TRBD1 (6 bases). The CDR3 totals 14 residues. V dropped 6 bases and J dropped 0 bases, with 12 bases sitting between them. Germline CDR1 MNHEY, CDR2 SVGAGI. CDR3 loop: CASSPGQISYEQYF. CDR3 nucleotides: TGTGCCAGCAGCCCCGGACAGATCTCCTACGAGCAGTACTTC.

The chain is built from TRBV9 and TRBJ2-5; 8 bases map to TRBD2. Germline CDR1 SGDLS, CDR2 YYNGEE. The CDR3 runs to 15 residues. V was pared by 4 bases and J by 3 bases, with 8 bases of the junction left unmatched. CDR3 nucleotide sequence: TGTGCCAGCAGCCCCCGTGGGCGGGAGGAAGAGACCCAGTACTTC. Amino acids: CASSPRGREEETQYF.

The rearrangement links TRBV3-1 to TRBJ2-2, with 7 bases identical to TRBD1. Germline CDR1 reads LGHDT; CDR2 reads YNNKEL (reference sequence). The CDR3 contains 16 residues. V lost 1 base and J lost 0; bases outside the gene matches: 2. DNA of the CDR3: TGTGCCAGCAGCCAAGGAAGGGGGCCGAACACCGGGGAGCTGTTTTTT. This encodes CASSQGRGPNTGELFF.

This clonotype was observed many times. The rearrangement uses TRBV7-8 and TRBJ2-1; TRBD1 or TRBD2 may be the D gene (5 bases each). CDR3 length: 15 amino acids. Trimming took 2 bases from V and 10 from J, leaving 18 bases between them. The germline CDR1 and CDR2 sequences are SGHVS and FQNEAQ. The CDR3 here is CASSLRGGTFKEQFF. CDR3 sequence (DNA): TGTGCCAGCAGCTTACGTGGGGGTACGTTTAAGGAGCAGTTCTTC.

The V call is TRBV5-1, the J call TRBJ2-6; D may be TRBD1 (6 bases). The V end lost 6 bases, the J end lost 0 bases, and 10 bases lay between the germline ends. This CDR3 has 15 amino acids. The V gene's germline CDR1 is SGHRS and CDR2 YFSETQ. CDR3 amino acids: CASMDSSSGANVLTF. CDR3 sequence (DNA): TGCGCCAGCATGGACAGCTCCTCTGGGGCCAACGTCCTGACTTTC.

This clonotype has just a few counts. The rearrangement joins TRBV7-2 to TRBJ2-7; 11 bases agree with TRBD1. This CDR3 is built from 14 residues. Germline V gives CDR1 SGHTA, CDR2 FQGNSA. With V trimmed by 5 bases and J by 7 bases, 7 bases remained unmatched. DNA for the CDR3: TGTGCCAGCAGCCTCACCGGGACAGGGGGAGAGCAGTACTTC. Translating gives CASSLTGTGGEQYF.

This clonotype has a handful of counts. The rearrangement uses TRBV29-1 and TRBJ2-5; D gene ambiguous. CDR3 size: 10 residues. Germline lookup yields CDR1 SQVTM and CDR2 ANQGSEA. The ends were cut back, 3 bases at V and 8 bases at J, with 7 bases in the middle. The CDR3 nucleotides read TGCAGCGTTGAGGCAGTAACCCAGTACTTC. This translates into CSVEAVTQYF.

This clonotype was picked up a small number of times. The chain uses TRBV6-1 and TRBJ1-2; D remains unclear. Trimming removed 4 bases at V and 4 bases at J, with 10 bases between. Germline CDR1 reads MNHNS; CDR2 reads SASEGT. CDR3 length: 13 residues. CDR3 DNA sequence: TGTGCCAGCAGTGGGGCGGCAGCCTATGGCTACACCTTC. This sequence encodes CASSGAAAYGYTF.

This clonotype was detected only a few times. The CDR3 coding sequence is TGTGCCACCACCTCTGACAGGGGGTTCAATCAGCCCCAGCATTTT. It codes for CATTSDRGFNQPQHF. The gene calls are TRBV15 and TRBJ1-5; 9 bases line up with TRBD1. Germline CDR1 is LNHNV and CDR2 is YYDKDF (reference sequence). The ends lost 7 bases at V and 3 bases at J; junction bases unmatched: 7. The CDR3 has 15 residues. Full variable domain (rest looked up from reference TRBV15 and TRBJ1-5): DAMVIQNPRYQVTQFGKPVTLSCSQTLNHNVMYWYQQKSSQAPKLLFHYYDKDFNNEADTPDNFQSRRPNTSFCFLDIRSPGLGDTAMYLCATTSDRGFNQPQHFGDGTRLSIL.

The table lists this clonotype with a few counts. Here the CDR3 reads CASSDISGQETQYF. The CDR3 nucleotides read TGTGCCAGCAGTGATATCAGCGGGCAAGAGACCCAGTACTTC. The V and J genes are TRBV25-1 and TRBJ2-5; possibly TRBD2 for D (6 bases). The germline V and J ends were trimmed by 3 bases and 2 bases, with 10 bases remaining between them. Looked up from germline, CDR1 is MGHDK and CDR2 is SYGVNS. This CDR3 contains 14 residues. Using reference TRBV25-1 and TRBJ2-5 for the parts outside the CDR3, the full variable domain is EADIYQTPRYLVIGTGKKITLECSQTMGHDKMYWYQQDPGMELHLIHYSYGVNSTEKGDLSSESTVSRIRTEHFPLTLESARPSHTSQYLCASSDISGQETQYFGPGTRLLVL.

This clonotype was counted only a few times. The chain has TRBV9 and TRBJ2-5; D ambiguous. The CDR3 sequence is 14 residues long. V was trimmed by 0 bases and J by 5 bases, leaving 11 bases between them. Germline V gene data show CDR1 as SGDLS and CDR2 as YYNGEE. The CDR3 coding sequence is TGTGCCAGCAGCGTAGAATCAGGTCTGGAGACCCAGTACTTC. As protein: CASSVESGLETQYF. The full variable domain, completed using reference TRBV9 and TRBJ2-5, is DSGVTQTPKHLITATGQRVTLRCSPRSGDLSVYWYQQSLDQGLQFLIQYYNGEERAKGNILERFSAQQFPDLHSELNLSSLELGDSALYFCASSVESGLETQYFGPGTRLLVL.

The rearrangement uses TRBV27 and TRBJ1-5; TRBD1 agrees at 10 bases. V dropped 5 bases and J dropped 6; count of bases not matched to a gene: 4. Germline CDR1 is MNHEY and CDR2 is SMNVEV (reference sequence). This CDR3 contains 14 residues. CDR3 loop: CASSPRTGGQPQHF. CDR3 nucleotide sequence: TGTGCCAGCAGTCCGCGGACAGGGGGTCAGCCCCAGCATTTT.

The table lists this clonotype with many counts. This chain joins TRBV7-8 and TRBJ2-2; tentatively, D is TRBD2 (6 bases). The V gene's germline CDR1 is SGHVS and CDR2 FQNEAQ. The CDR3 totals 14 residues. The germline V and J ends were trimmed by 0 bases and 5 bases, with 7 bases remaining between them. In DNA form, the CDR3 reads TGTGCCAGCAGCTTAGCGGAGGGAACCGGGGAGCTGTTTTTT. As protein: CASSLAEGTGELFF.

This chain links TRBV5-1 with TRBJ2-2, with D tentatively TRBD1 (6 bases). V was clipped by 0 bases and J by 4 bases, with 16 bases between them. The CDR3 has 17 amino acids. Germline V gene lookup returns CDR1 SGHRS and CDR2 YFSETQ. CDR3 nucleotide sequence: TGCGCCAGCAGCTTGGCTCCACAGGGTTCGGGCACCGGGGAGCTGTTTTTT. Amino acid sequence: CASSLAPQGSGTGELFF.

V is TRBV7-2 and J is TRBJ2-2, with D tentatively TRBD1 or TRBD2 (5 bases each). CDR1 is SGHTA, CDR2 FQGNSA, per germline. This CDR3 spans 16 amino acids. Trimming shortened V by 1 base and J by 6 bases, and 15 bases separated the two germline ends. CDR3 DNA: TGTGCCAGCAGCTTAGATTCAGGGAGAGCCTCCGGGGAGCTGTTTTTT. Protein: CASSLDSGRASGELFF.

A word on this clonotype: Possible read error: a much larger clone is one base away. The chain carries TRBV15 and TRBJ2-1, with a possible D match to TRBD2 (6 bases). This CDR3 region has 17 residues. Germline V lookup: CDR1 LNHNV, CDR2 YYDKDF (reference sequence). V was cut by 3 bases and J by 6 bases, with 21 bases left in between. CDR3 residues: CATSRDHTIGSVNEQFF. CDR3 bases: TGTGCCACCAGCAGGGACCATACTATCGGGAGTGTCAATGAGCAGTTCTTC.

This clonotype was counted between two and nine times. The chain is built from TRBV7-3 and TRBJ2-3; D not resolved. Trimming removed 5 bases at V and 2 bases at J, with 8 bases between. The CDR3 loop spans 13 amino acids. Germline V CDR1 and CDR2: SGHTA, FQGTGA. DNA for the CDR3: TGTGCCAGCAGCCTCAGCCACACAGATACGCAGTATTTT. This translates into CASSLSHTDTQYF.

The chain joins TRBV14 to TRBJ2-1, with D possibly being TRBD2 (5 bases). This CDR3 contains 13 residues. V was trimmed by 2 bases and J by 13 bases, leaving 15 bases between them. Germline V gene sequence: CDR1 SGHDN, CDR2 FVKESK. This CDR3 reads CASSQYGVVGQFF. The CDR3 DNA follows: TGTGCCAGCAGCCAATACGGGGTCGTTGGACAGTTCTTC.